This is a list of T cell receptor beta chains from one sample in a study of T cells in Graves' hyperthyroidism and ophthalmopathy. TCRdb re-derived calls from the multiplex PCR reads in MiXCR, one entry per CDR3 protein. The sample holds 240,000 or so distinct CDR3 sequences; roughly 17% are singletons and the top ten take around 28%. The sample taken for sequencing was blood. These TCRs come from a woman between 18 and 30 years old with Graves' ophthalmopathy. The CDR3 runs from the conserved cysteine through the conserved F or W. The D gene is left open where the match is weak. For some rows the clone size is stated as once, few or many, or as a class when expanded; others skip it.

j_gene,abundance,d_gene,v_gene,CDR3nt,CDR3aa
TRBJ1-1,many,-,TRBV7-8,TGTGCCACGGAGACGGGGGCGGGGAACACTGAAGCTTTCTTT,CATETGAGNTEAFF
TRBJ2-1,many,-,TRBV24-1,TGTGCCACCAGTGATCCCGCCGACGGGTTGGCGCAGTTCTTC,CATSDPADGLAQFF
TRBJ1-2,many,TRBD1,TRBV7-9,TGTGCCAGCAGTCATGTGGACAGGGCGGATGGCTACACCTTC,CASSHVDRADGYTF
TRBJ2-7,many,-,TRBV27,TGTGCCAGCAGAGGACAAGGCACCTACGAGCAGTACTTC,CASRGQGTYEQYF
TRBJ1-2,few,-,TRBV12-3/TRBV12-4,TGTGCCAGCAGCCCCGGGGACGGTAACTATGGCTACACCTTC,CASSPGDGNYGYTF
TRBJ2-3,-,-,TRBV10-3,TGTGCCATCAGTGAGTCCAGAGGGACAGATACGCAGTATTTT,CAISESRGTDTQYF
TRBJ1-1,-,-,TRBV20-1,TGCAGTTCCAACGGGAACACTGAAGCTTTCTTT,CSSNGNTEAFF
TRBJ2-3,many,-,TRBV7-9,TGTGCCAGCAGCCCTTTAGGATCTAAGTACGGCACAGATACGCAGTATTTT,CASSPLGSKYGTDTQYF
TRBJ2-7,many,-,TRBV4-1,TGCGCCAGCAGCCAAGAAAGGGGATCCCTCTCCTACGAGCAGTACTTC,CASSQERGSLSYEQYF
TRBJ1-3,many,-,TRBV28,TGTGCCAGCAGTTTAGGCAATGCTGGAAACACCATATATTTT,CASSLGNAGNTIYF
TRBJ2-5,many,TRBD2,TRBV30,TGTGCCTGGAGTGCCTCGGGACTAGAGAAAGAGACCCAGTACTTC,CAWSASGLEKETQYF
TRBJ1-5,many,-,TRBV28,TGTGCCAGCAGTTTATGGTCAGATAATCAGCCCCAGCATTTT,CASSLWSDNQPQHF
TRBJ2-7,-,TRBD2,TRBV7-9,TGTGCCAGCGGCCAAGATGCTCTAGCGGGAGTATCCGAGCAGTACTTC,CASGQDALAGVSEQYF
TRBJ1-4,many,TRBD1,TRBV28,TGTGCCAGCAGTTCGCGGACAGGAGGTGGTGAAAAACTGTTTTTT,CASSSRTGGGEKLFF
TRBJ2-7,many,-,TRBV9,TGTGCCAGCAGCGTAGCGAGGGTAGGCGACGAGCAGTACTTC,CASSVARVGDEQYF
TRBJ2-2,many,-,TRBV3-1,TGTGCCAGCAGCCAAGTTTACTGGGCGGCCGGGGAGCTGTTTTTT,CASSQVYWAAGELFF
TRBJ1-1,many,-,TRBV3-1,TGTGCCAGCAGCCAGGTTATTCGGGGCTCCTGGGCTTTCTTT,CASSQVIRGSWAFF
TRBJ2-1,few,TRBD2,TRBV4-1,TGCGCCAGCAGCCACGCCGGGACTAGCGGGAGCAATGAGCAGTTCTTC,CASSHAGTSGSNEQFF
TRBJ1-6,many,-,TRBV3-1,TGTGCCAGCAGCCAGGGGAGGGGCAATTCACCCCTCCACTTT,CASSQGRGNSPLHF
TRBJ2-1,many,TRBD2,TRBV10-1,TGCGCCAGCAGTGAGTTGAGCGGGATCAGCTCCTACAATGAGCAGTTCTTC,CASSELSGISSYNEQFF
TRBJ2-3,-,TRBD2,TRBV7-9,TGTGCCAGCAGCCATAACGGATTAGCGGGGGCCACAGATACGCAGTATTTT,CASSHNGLAGATDTQYF
TRBJ2-7,many,-,TRBV18,TGTGCCAGCTCACCACTACCGGGAACGAGCTCCTACGAGCAGTACTTC,CASSPLPGTSSYEQYF
TRBJ2-5,-,TRBD1,TRBV10-3,TGTGCCATCAGTGGCGAGGACAGGGGGCGGGAGACCCAGTACTTC,CAISGEDRGRETQYF
TRBJ2-2,-,TRBD1,TRBV20-1,TGCAGTGCTAGCGACAGGACAGGTGTCCACACCGGGGAGCTGTTTTTT,CSASDRTGVHTGELFF
TRBJ2-3,many,-,TRBV10-3,TGTGCCATCAGTGAGTCATCCGACACAGATACGCAGTATTTT,CAISESSDTDTQYF
TRBJ2-5,many,-,TRBV20-1,TGCAGTGCTAGAGATCGGGGAAAAGAGACCCAGTACTTC,CSARDRGKETQYF
TRBJ1-4,many,TRBD1,TRBV6-1,TGTGCCAGCAACCGACTCTACGGGACAGGTCGCGAAAAACTGTTTTTT,CASNRLYGTGREKLFF
TRBJ2-1,-,TRBD1,TRBV11-2,TGTGCCAGCAGTCCGGACAGGGGCTACAATGAGCAGTTCTTC,CASSPDRGYNEQFF
TRBJ1-2,many,-,TRBV18,TGTGCCAGCTCACCAGGGAAAGGCTACACCTTC,CASSPGKGYTF
TRBJ2-3,many,-,TRBV18,TGTGCCAGCTCAGGGACTTCCAGCACAGATACGCAGTATTTT,CASSGTSSTDTQYF
TRBJ2-3,many,TRBD2,TRBV28,TGTGCCATCCTGCCGGGGGGGGCGAGGACAGATACGCAGTATTTT,CAILPGGARTDTQYF
TRBJ2-1,-,TRBD2,TRBV24-1,TGTGCCACCAGTGATTTACTAGCGGGAGGGAGCTCCTACAATGAGCAGTTCTTC,CATSDLLAGGSSYNEQFF
TRBJ1-3,many,-,TRBV28,TGTGCCAGCAGCTTGGGGGGTTCCTCTGGAAACACCATATATTTT,CASSLGGSSGNTIYF
TRBJ2-1,-,TRBD2,TRBV9,TGTGCCAGCAGCGTAGGGACTAGCGGGAGCAATGAGCAGTTCTTC,CASSVGTSGSNEQFF
TRBJ2-3,many,TRBD2,TRBV11-2,TGTGCCAGCAGTCCGACTAGCGGGAGTTGGTGGGATACGCAGTATTTT,CASSPTSGSWWDTQYF
TRBJ1-1,many,TRBD1,TRBV29-1,TGCAGCGCCCGGGAAGGGGGCTTCGGCACTGAAGCTTTCTTT,CSAREGGFGTEAFF
TRBJ2-2,few,TRBD2,TRBV6-5,TGTGCCAGCAGATACTGGACTAGCCCCCCCGGGGAGCTGTTTTTT,CASRYWTSPPGELFF
TRBJ2-1,few,TRBD2,TRBV7-8,TGTGCCAGCAGCTCTTTAGCGGGGGGCCTCTCCTACAATGAGCAGTTCTTC,CASSSLAGGLSYNEQFF
TRBJ1-2,many,-,TRBV6-1,TGTGCCAGCAGTTCCAATGGCTACACCTTC,CASSSNGYTF
TRBJ1-5,many,-,TRBV6-2/TRBV6-3,TGTGCCAGCAGTTACTCTTTGGGAACCAATCAGCCCCAGCATTTT,CASSYSLGTNQPQHF
TRBJ2-5,-,-,TRBV7-2,TGTGCCAGCAGCTTAGTAGGCTCCCTCAGGGAGACCCAGTACTTC,CASSLVGSLRETQYF
TRBJ2-2,-,TRBD2,TRBV5-8,TGTGCCAGCAGCTTAATAGCGGGAAGGACCGGGGAGCTGTTTTTT,CASSLIAGRTGELFF
TRBJ2-3,many,TRBD1,TRBV5-1,TGCGCCAGCAGCTTCCTACAGGGGGCTAGCACAGATACGCAGTATTTT,CASSFLQGASTDTQYF
TRBJ2-3,many,-,TRBV6-1,TGTGCCAGCAGGATGACTAGGATCACAGATACGCAGTATTTT,CASRMTRITDTQYF
TRBJ2-1,-,TRBD2,TRBV7-2,TGTGCCAGCAGCCTACTTACGGCGGGAGGGTCCTACAATGAGCAGTTCTTC,CASSLLTAGGSYNEQFF
TRBJ2-1,many,-,TRBV19,TGTGCCAGTAGTACCTCAATCGGCGGAGACAATGAGCAGTTCTTC,CASSTSIGGDNEQFF
TRBJ2-7,many,-,TRBV11-2,TGTGCCAGCAGCTTAGCCTACGAGCAGTACTTC,CASSLAYEQYF
TRBJ2-3,-,TRBD2,TRBV28,TGTGCCAGCAACCCAACGGTGAGGACTAGCGGGGATACGCAGTATTTT,CASNPTVRTSGDTQYF
TRBJ2-7,few,-,TRBV19,TGTGCCAGTAGTCCGATGCGGGGCAGCTCCTACGAGCAGTACTTC,CASSPMRGSSYEQYF
TRBJ2-7,-,-,TRBV30,TGTGCCTGGAGTCCAGGGGGGGGACACATGGCCTACGAGCAGTACTTC,CAWSPGGGHMAYEQYF
TRBJ1-6,-,-,TRBV3-1,TGTGCCAGCAGCCAAGGGACAGCCAGCTCCTATAATTCACCCCTCCACTTT,CASSQGTASSYNSPLHF
TRBJ2-1,few,TRBD2,TRBV7-8,TGTGCCAGCAGCCGGATGACTAGCGCCGAATACAATGAGCAGTCCTTC,CASSRMTSAEYNEQSF
TRBJ2-7,-,TRBD2,TRBV6-1,TGTGCCAGCACCTCACTAGCGGGAGGCTGGGACGAGCAGTACTTC,CASTSLAGGWDEQYF
TRBJ2-3,-,-,TRBV9,TGTGCCAGCAGCGTAGAGCCTAGTCGATTAGGTACGCAGTATTTT,CASSVEPSRLGTQYF